This T cell receptor beta chain derives from a study of T cell responses to AZD1222 COVID-19 vaccine. General study points: Across the whole spike, CD4 TCRs peaked at regions 160-218 and 743-854. Donors were chiefly white British, with a greater number of females, and clonal diversity was perhaps underestimated. In the spike-specific TCR repertoire, nearly half reportedly target unmutated variant regions.

Method: immunoSEQ multiplex PCR; TCRdb's copy keeps in-frame clones and lacks some. Of about 180,000 clones listed, around 90% were seen once; the top ten hold around 1.9%. In its sample, this clone was seen a few times. The target antigen is unknown. Trimming stripped 8 bases from V and 4 bases from J, with 17 bases between. CDR3 length equals 15 residues. Germline V gene sequence: CDR1 MGHDK, CDR2 SYGVNS. The sample was peripheral blood, taken 28 days after the second AZD1222 dose. This chain uses TRBV25-1 with TRBJ2-2, with D perhaps TRBD1 (7 bases). The receptor was isolated from an adult who received the AZD1222 COVID-19 vaccine. The CDR3 coding sequence is TGTGCCAGCTCCCGGGACAGCGGGTCCACCGGGGAGCTGTTTTTT. Its protein is CASSRDSGSTGELFF.